This TCR beta chain was sequenced in a study of blood T cell repertoires in COVID-19. The CDR3 is 16 residues long. V was pared by 1 base and J by 5 bases, with 17 bases between. Germline CDR1 and CDR2: LNHNV and YYDKDF (reference sequence). In the authors' methods: Estimates of nucleated cell counts were drawn from the amplification of reference gene primers. Sequencing was performed with immunoSEQ multiplex PCR; in TCRdb, only in-frame clones are kept and a portion is missing. From that table come the V and J calls and clone size; the DNA was used to work out D and trimming. The sample carries approximately 70,000 clones, approximately 90% recorded once.

The TCR comes from a human donor in a cohort sampled during active COVID-19. This chain links TRBV15 with TRBJ2-5, with a possible D match to TRBD1 (6 bases). The material sequenced was peripheral blood. The CDR3 region is CATSRGDTTFVETQYF. CDR3 sequence (DNA): TGTGCCACCAGCAGAGGGGACACCACCTTCGTCGAGACCCAGTACTTC. Complete variable domain (other parts from reference TRBV15 and TRBJ2-5): DAMVIQNPRYQVTQFGKPVTLSCSQTLNHNVMYWYQQKSSQAPKLLFHYYDKDFNNEADTPDNFQSRRPNTSFCFLDIRSPGLGDTAMYLCATSRGDTTFVETQYFGPGTRLLVL.